Listed below are T cell receptor beta chains from one sample, sequenced in a study of blood T cell repertoires in COVID-19. Sequenced by immunoSEQ multiplex PCR; TCRdb stores in-frame clones only, minus some. The profile shows about 270,000 clones, 85% to 95% of them singletons. Sequencing input: PBMCs or T cells enriched from blood (not recorded which). These receptor sequences come from a man aged 35-49 years who had been exposed to COVID-19. The CDR3 runs from the conserved cysteine through the conserved F or W. D genes are given only for firm matches. Clone size is given for some rows only: seen once, a few or many times, or a class if the clone is expanded.

TRBJ2-1 | TRBD1 | . | TRBV10-3 | TGTGCCATCAAGACCGGGACAGGGGCCTACAATGAGCAGTTCTTC | CAIKTGTGAYNEQFF
TRBJ1-2 | TRBD1 | . | TRBV28 | TGTGCCAGCAGTCCAGGGGGTGTCTATGGCTACACCTTC | CASSPGGVYGYTF
TRBJ2-7 | . | . | TRBV28 | TGTGCCAGCAGCTCAATCCAGGCACACTCCTACGAGCAGTACTTC | CASSSIQAHSYEQYF
TRBJ2-2 | TRBD1 | . | TRBV3-1/TRBV3-2 | TGTGCCAGCAGCCCAATCATCAGGGGGCCCGGGGAGCTGTTTTTT | CASSPIIRGPGELFF
TRBJ2-1 | . | few | TRBV6-6 | TGTGCCAGCAGTCCGGACACGGGCAATGAGCAGTTCTTC | CASSPDTGNEQFF
TRBJ2-1 | TRBD2 | . | TRBV9 | TGTGCCAGCAGCCCCAGACTAGCGGGTAATGAGCAGTTCTTC | CASSPRLAGNEQFF
TRBJ2-3 | TRBD2 | . | TRBV28 | TGTGCCAGCTCCGCGGGGGGGAGCACAGATACGCAGTATTTT | CASSAGGSTDTQYF
TRBJ1-5 | . | few | TRBV30 | TGTGCCTGGGGGACGGGTAATCAGCCCCAGCATTTT | CAWGTGNQPQHF
TRBJ2-5 | TRBD2 | . | TRBV10-2 | TGCGCCAGCAGTGAGTCGGCAGGGAGGGGAGAGACCCAGTACTTC | CASSESAGRGETQYF
TRBJ1-2 | TRBD1 | . | TRBV28 | TGTGCCAGCAGTGCACCCACCGGGACAGGGTATGGCTACACCTTC | CASSAPTGTGYGYTF
TRBJ1-3 | . | . | TRBV21-1 | TGTGCCAGCAGCAAAAAAGGGGTGACCCCTGGAAACACCATATATTTT | CASSKKGVTPGNTIYF
TRBJ2-7 | TRBD1 | . | TRBV30 | TGTGCCTGGAGTGTTGCGTCTGGGACAGGGTGGGAGCAGTACTTC | CAWSVASGTGWEQYF
TRBJ1-1 | . | . | TRBV9 | TGTGCCAGCAGCCCTACACTAAACATGAACGGTGAAGCTTTCTTT | CASSPTLNMNGEAFF
TRBJ2-3 | TRBD1 | . | TRBV29-1 | TGCAGCGTTGAAGAAGGGACAGGGGGCCCCCCAGATACGCAGTATTTT | CSVEEGTGGPPDTQYF
TRBJ1-3 | . | once | TRBV4-1 | TGCGCCAGCAGCCAAGAGTCGTGGCCAGGTGCTGGAAACACCATATATTTT | CASSQESWPGAGNTIYF
TRBJ2-5 | TRBD1 | . | TRBV10-1 | TGCGCCAGCAGTCCCGACAGGGGAGAGACCCAGTACTTC | CASSPDRGETQYF
TRBJ1-4 | TRBD1 | . | TRBV30 | TGTGCCTGGGGGCAGGGGGCCGCGGTTAAACTGTTTTTT | CAWGQGAAVKLFF
TRBJ2-1 | . | . | TRBV7-9 | TGTGCCAGCAGCCAAGAGGGAGCGAACAATGAGCAGTTCTTC | CASSQEGANNEQFF
TRBJ1-1 | . | . | TRBV4-2 | TGTGCCAGCAGCCAAGGGGGGGATCGGCCCACTGAAGCTTTCTTT | CASSQGGDRPTEAFF
TRBJ2-5 | TRBD1 | . | TRBV5-1 | TGCGCCAGCAGCCCACAGGGGGCAGATGAGACCCAGTACTTC | CASSPQGADETQYF
TRBJ1-4 | . | . | TRBV12-3/TRBV12-4 | TGTGCCAGCAGTTTACAAGGGGCTGGTAAACTGTTTTTT | CASSLQGAGKLFF
TRBJ2-2 | TRBD2 | . | TRBV2 | TGTGCCAGCACTGTACTAGCGGCAGACACCGGGGAGCTGTTTTTT | CASTVLAADTGELFF
TRBJ2-1 | TRBD2 | . | TRBV7-8 | TGTGCCAGCAGCGTTGGACTAGCGGGAGCTGTGAATGAGCAGTTCTTC | CASSVGLAGAVNEQFF
TRBJ2-5 | TRBD2 | . | TRBV7-3 | TGTGCCAGCAGCTCCGGCGGGAGGACAGAGACCCAGTACTTC | CASSSGGRTETQYF
TRBJ1-2 | TRBD1 | . | TRBV15 | TGTGCCACCAGCAGAGGTATAGGGGACCCCAGGGGGAGCGTAGATGGCTACACCTTC | CATSRGIGDPRGSVDGYTF
TRBJ1-5 | . | . | TRBV5-6 | TGTGCCAGCAGCTTGGGTCTGCCGGAGAATAGCAATCAGCCCCAGCATTTT | CASSLGLPENSNQPQHF
TRBJ2-1 | . | once | TRBV5-1 | TGCGCCAGCAGCTTAGGACAGGGACTAAATGAGCAGTTCTTC | CASSLGQGLNEQFF
TRBJ2-1 | TRBD2 | . | TRBV11-3 | TGTGCCAGCAGCCCCGGACTAGCGGGAGGTTACAATGAGCAGTTCTTC | CASSPGLAGGYNEQFF
TRBJ1-2 | . | once | TRBV14 | TGTGCCAGCAGCCAAGATATAAAGGGGAACTATGGCTACACCTTC | CASSQDIKGNYGYTF
TRBJ2-3 | . | . | TRBV4-2 | TGTGCCAGCAGCCAAGATATAAGAGTAGCAGATACGCAGTATTTT | CASSQDIRVADTQYF
TRBJ2-7 | . | once | TRBV30 | TGTGCCTGGAGTGTTGACACAACCTACGAGCAGTACTTC | CAWSVDTTYEQYF
TRBJ2-7 | . | once | TRBV5-5 | TGTGCCAGCAGCAGCCTGGGGGGATCCTACGAGCAGTACTTC | CASSSLGGSYEQYF
TRBJ2-7 | . | . | TRBV28 | TGTGCCAGCAGCCTGGGGAGCTCCTACGAGCAGTACTTC | CASSLGSSYEQYF
TRBJ2-7 | . | . | TRBV28 | TGTGCCAGCAGTTCATACAAACCCCGGGACACTTCCCCATCCTACGAGCAGTACTTC | CASSSYKPRDTSPSYEQYF
TRBJ1-4 | . | . | TRBV2 | TGTGCCAGCTCCGCGTGGAGAGATGAAAAACTGTTTTTT | CASSAWRDEKLFF
TRBJ1-6 | . | . | TRBV14 | TGTGCCAGCAGCCAAGCAAGGCAGGGGCCTGCACCCCTCCACTTT | CASSQARQGPAPLHF
TRBJ2-2 | TRBD2 | . | TRBV27 | TGTGCCAGCAGTTCCCCTCTGCGGGAGAGAACCGGGGAGCTGTTTTTT | CASSSPLRERTGELFF
TRBJ2-3 | TRBD1 | . | TRBV15 | TGTGCCACCAGCAGAGCCGACACCCGGGACAGGGGACCAGATACGCAGTATTTT | CATSRADTRDRGPDTQYF
TRBJ1-4 | TRBD1 | . | TRBV2 | TGTGCCAGCAGCGCAATGGGAAACAGGGGGCCTAGGGAAAAACTGTTTTTT | CASSAMGNRGPREKLFF
TRBJ1-2 | TRBD1 | . | TRBV30 | TGTGCCTGGTTGAGACAGGGGGAAGGCTATGGCTACACCTTC | CAWLRQGEGYGYTF
TRBJ2-1 | . | once | TRBV5-6 | TGTGCCAGCAGCCCACCCGGGACAACTTACAATGAGCAGTTCTTC | CASSPPGTTYNEQFF
TRBJ1-1 | . | . | TRBV14 | TGTGCCAGCAGCCAAGTTGCGGGGGAGACTGAAGCTTTCTTT | CASSQVAGETEAFF
TRBJ2-7 | . | . | TRBV4-3 | TGCGCCAGCAGCCAAGATTCGGGGTTCGAGCAGTACTTC | CASSQDSGFEQYF
TRBJ1-3 | . | . | TRBV6-6 | TGTGCCAGCAGTCTCCTCCGGACTTTGACTGGAAACACCATATATTTT | CASSLLRTLTGNTIYF
TRBJ2-5 | . | once | TRBV24-1 | TGTGCCACCAGTGACCCCTCGCCGGGAAACCAAGAGACCCAGTACTTC | CATSDPSPGNQETQYF
TRBJ2-7 | . | . | TRBV5-6 | TGTGCCAGCAGCTTCGCGCGCGAGCAGTACTTC | CASSFAREQYF
TRBJ1-2 | . | . | TRBV28 | TGTGCCAGCAGTTTCACAGTGTATGGCTACACCTTC | CASSFTVYGYTF
TRBJ2-1 | TRBD2 | . | TRBV29-1 | TGCAGCGTTGAGACTAGCGGGATTAACGAGCAGTTCTTC | CSVETSGINEQFF
TRBJ2-1 | . | . | TRBV7-9 | TGTGCCAGCAGCTTAGAGAGGGAAAAGGAGCAGTTCTTC | CASSLEREKEQFF
TRBJ2-7 | TRBD1 | . | TRBV5-5 | TGTGCCAGCAGCTGGGGGGATCGGACAGGGTGGAACGAGCAGTACTTC | CASSWGDRTGWNEQYF
TRBJ1-5 | . | once | TRBV21-1 | TGTGCCAGCAGCAAGCTCATCGGGACAGCGCCAGTCGCTGGCAATCAGCCCCAGCATTTT | CASSKLIGTAPVAGNQPQHF
TRBJ2-7 | TRBD1 | . | TRBV28 | TGTGCCAGCAGTCGTCCGACAGGGGAGTACGAGCAGTACTTC | CASSRPTGEYEQYF
TRBJ1-3 | . | few | TRBV5-1 | TGCGCCAGCAGCTTGGACACAGCCTCTGGAAACACCATATATTTT | CASSLDTASGNTIYF
TRBJ2-7 | . | . | TRBV12-3/TRBV12-4 | TGTGCCAGCAGTGAGAGGAACGAGCAGTACTTC | CASSERNEQYF